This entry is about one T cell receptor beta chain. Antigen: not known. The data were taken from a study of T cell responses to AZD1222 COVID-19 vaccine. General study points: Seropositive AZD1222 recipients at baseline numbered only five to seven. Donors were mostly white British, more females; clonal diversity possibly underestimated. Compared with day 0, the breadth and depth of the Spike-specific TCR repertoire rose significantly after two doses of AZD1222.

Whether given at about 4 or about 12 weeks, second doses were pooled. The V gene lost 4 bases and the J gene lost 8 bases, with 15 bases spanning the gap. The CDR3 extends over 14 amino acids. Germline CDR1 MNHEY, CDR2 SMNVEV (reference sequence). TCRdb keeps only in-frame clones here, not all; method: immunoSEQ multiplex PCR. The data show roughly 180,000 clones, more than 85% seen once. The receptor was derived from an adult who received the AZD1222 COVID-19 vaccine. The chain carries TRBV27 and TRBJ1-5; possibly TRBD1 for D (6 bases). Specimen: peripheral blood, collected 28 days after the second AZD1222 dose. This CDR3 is CASSYRDTPKPQHF. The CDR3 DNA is TGTGCCAGCAGTTACCGGGACACTCCCAAGCCCCAGCATTTT.